What follows are 7 T cell receptor beta chains derived from one specimen sequenced in a study of cytotoxic CD8 clonotypes in ibrutinib-treated CLL. Libraries were prepared by immunoSEQ multiplex PCR; TCRdb keeps only in-frame clonotypes and omits some of them. The table lists 200,000 to 250,000 clones, approximately 75% of them singletons. Sequenced here: PBMCs, sampled after 12 months of ibrutinib treatment. The receptors come from a human donor with chronic lymphocytic leukemia.

The chain has TRBV11-2 and TRBJ2-5; possibly TRBD1 or TRBD2 for D (5 bases each). Germline assignment: CDR1 SGHAT and CDR2 FQNNGV. V was clipped by 5 bases and J by 4 bases, with 17 bases between them. CDR3 length: 15 amino acids. The CDR3 loop reads CASSTHFRGLETQYF. As DNA, the CDR3 is TGTGCCAGCAGCACCCACTTCCGGGGCCTAGAGACCCAGTACTTC.

This rearrangement joins TRBV7-2 to TRBJ2-3; 12 positions match TRBD1. V lost 3 bases and J lost 9; bases outside the gene matches: 13. The germline CDR1 and CDR2 sequences are SGHTA and FQGNSA. The CDR3 sequence is 17 residues long. CDR3 in amino acids: CASSFNMGQGALRTQYF. The CDR3 region has the DNA TGTGCCAGCAGCTTCAACATGGGACAGGGGGCCCTACGAACGCAGTATTTT.

J is TRBJ2-1 and V is TRBV28; TRBD2 agrees at 13 bases. This CDR3 contains 17 residues. V shed 5 bases, J shed 8 bases, and the junction held 12 bases outside the gene matches. The V gene's germline CDR1 is MDHEN and CDR2 SYDVKM. The CDR3 loop is CASSPATSGRAGYEQFF. In nucleotides, the CDR3 is TGTGCCAGCAGTCCCGCCACTAGCGGGAGGGCTGGCTATGAGCAGTTCTTC. The full variable domain, completed using reference TRBV28 and TRBJ2-1, is DVKVTQSSRYLVKRTGEKVFLECVQDMDHENMFWYRQDPGLGLRLIYFSYDVKMKEKGDIPEGYSVSREKKERFSLILESASTNQTSMYLCASSPATSGRAGYEQFFGPGTRLTVL.

V usage is TRBV2 and J usage is TRBJ2-6; D may correspond to TRBD1 or TRBD2 (6 bases each). V lost 4 bases to trimming and J lost 12 bases, with 16 bases between them. This CDR3 region has 14 residues. CDR1 is SNHLY, CDR2 FYNNEI, per germline. The CDR3 region is CASSVIGGRGVLTF. The CDR3 DNA reads TGTGCCAGCAGTGTTATAGGGGGGCGAGGCGTCCTGACTTTC.

The V and J genes are TRBV5-6 and TRBJ2-4; 8 nucleotides match TRBD1. With 0 bases clipped from V and 9 bases from J, the junction kept 5 bases outside the gene matches. Germline CDR1 and CDR2: SGHDT and YYEEEE. The CDR3 has 14 amino acids. The CDR3 DNA reads TGTGCCAGCAGCTTGGTACAGGGGGGTGGCATTCAGTACTTC. This translates into CASSLVQGGGIQYF.

The V and J genes are TRBV27 and TRBJ2-1, with D perhaps matching TRBD1 or TRBD2 (5 bases each). The V and J ends lost 7 bases and 6 bases respectively, with 13 bases between them. The CDR3 is made up of 13 amino acids. Germline V gene lookup returns CDR1 MNHEY and CDR2 SMNVEV (reference sequence). The CDR3 DNA reads TGTGCCAGCAATATTGCAGGGACCAATGAGCAGTTCTTC. This gives the protein CASNIAGTNEQFF.

J is TRBJ1-2 and V is TRBV28; tentative D call: TRBD1 (6 bases). The V end was cut by 6 bases, the J end by 2 bases, with 16 bases between. The germline gives CDR1 MDHEN, CDR2 SYDVKM. The length of the CDR3 is 15 residues. CDR3 sequence (DNA): TGTGCCAGCAGCTCTTCTGCGACAGGAAACTATGGCTACACCTTC. Translated: CASSSSATGNYGYTF.